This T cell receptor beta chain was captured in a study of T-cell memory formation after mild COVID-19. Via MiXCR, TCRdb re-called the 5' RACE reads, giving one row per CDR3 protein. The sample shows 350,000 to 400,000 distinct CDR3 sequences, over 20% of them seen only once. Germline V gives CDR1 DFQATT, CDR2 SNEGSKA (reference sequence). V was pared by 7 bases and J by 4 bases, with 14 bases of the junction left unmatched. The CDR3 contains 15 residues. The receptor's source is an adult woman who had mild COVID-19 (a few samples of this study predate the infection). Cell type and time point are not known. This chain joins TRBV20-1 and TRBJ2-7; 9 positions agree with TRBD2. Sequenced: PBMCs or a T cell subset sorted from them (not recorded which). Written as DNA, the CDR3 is TGCAGTGTTGGGGGGAGCGGGAGGAAAAGGTACGAGCAGTACTTC. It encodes CSVGGSGRKRYEQYF.